The 22 T cell receptor beta chains below all came from one sample that was sequenced in a study of OX40 agonist ivuxolimab in advanced cancers. Repertoires were generated with immunoSEQ multiplex PCR, while TCRdb's copy carries only in-frame clones and drops some. The sample shows 55,000 to 65,000 clones, about four fifths of them seen only once. The source material was CD4+ or CD8+ T cells sorted from blood, sampled in a trial of the OX40 agonist ivuxolimab. The receptors were gathered from an adult with an advanced solid tumor such as melanoma, head and neck, liver or kidney cancer.

The chain carries TRBV27 and TRBJ2-2; 9 bases are shared with TRBD2. CDR3 size: 16 residues. After removal of 7 bases from V and 2 bases from J, the junction contained 8 bases not matched to a gene. Germline CDR1 MNHEY, CDR2 SMNVEV (reference sequence). The CDR3 DNA follows: TGTGCCAGCACCTGGGCGGGAGGGCTTAACACCGGGGAGCTGTTTTTT. It encodes CASTWAGGLNTGELFF.

V usage is TRBV30 and J usage is TRBJ2-1; no firm D call. CDR3 length equals 16 residues. Germline loops: CDR1 GTSNPN, CDR2 SVGIG (reference sequence). Trimming pared 4 bases from V and 2 bases from J, leaving 18 bases between. CDR3 bases: TGTGCCTGGACTGGTATATGGCCGTCGGCCTACAATGAGCAGTTCTTC. It is translated as CAWTGIWPSAYNEQFF.

In this sample, this clone turned up once. The chain links TRBV15 to TRBJ1-2, with D possibly matching TRBD1 (6 bases). Trimming left V 11 bases short and J 0 bases short, with 25 bases between. Germline values: CDR1 LNHNV, CDR2 YYDKDF (reference sequence). The CDR3 sequence is 17 residues long. CDR3 sequence: CAPVGGGPLESNYGYTF. The CDR3 DNA follows: TGTGCCCCAGTCGGGGGGGGGCCCCTCGAATCTAACTATGGCTACACCTTC.

This clone was counted a few times. The V gene is TRBV4-2, the J gene TRBJ2-2; the match to TRBD2 covers 9 bases. The CDR3 totals 16 residues. The trim removed 2 bases at V and 6 bases at J, leaving 7 bases unmatched. Germline lookup yields CDR1 LGHNA and CDR2 YNFKEQ. The CDR3, as DNA: TGTGCCAGCAGCCAACAGGGTGCGGGGGGGGCCGGGGAGCTGTTTTTT. It codes for CASSQQGAGGAGELFF.

V and J are TRBV4-3 and TRBJ1-1; D remains unclear. This CDR3 contains 14 residues. Trimming removed 0 bases at V and 4 bases at J, with 9 bases between. Germline V CDR1 and CDR2: LGHNA, YSLEER. DNA for the CDR3: TGCGCCAGCAGCCAAGAGGAAGAGTCCACTGAAGCTTTCTTT. Residues: CASSQEEESTEAFF.

J is TRBJ1-1 and V is TRBV7-2; D unclear. Per germline, CDR1 SGHTA and CDR2 FQGNSA. The ends were cut back, 5 bases at V and 6 bases at J, with 13 bases in the middle. The CDR3 loop spans 13 amino acids. CDR3 loop: CASSTHPGPEAFF. CDR3 DNA sequence: TGTGCCAGCAGCACTCATCCCGGGCCTGAAGCTTTCTTT.

This clone has more than one count but fewer than ten. The chain links TRBV6-4 to TRBJ2-3; TRBD2 matches at 11 bases. CDR1 MRHNA and CDR2 SNTAGT come from the germline V gene. J lost 7 bases, V lost 2 bases, and 2 bases had no gene match. CDR3 size: 14 residues. This CDR3 reads CASSDTSGSYTQYF. The DNA of the CDR3 is TGTGCCAGCAGTGACACTAGCGGGAGTTATACGCAGTATTTT.

This rearrangement joins TRBV28 to TRBJ1-5; TRBD1 might be the D (5 bases). Per germline, CDR1 MDHEN and CDR2 SYDVKM. This CDR3 contains 18 residues. V lost 2 bases and J lost 3, with 20 bases in between. As DNA, the CDR3 is TGTGCCAGCAGTTTAAGTCAGGGTCTAGGGTCGGTCAATCAGCCCCAGCATTTT. Protein product: CASSLSQGLGSVNQPQHF.

CDR3 loop: CASSYSIPDAVYEQYF. The CDR3 DNA reads as TGTGCCAGCAGTTACTCGATCCCCGACGCCGTGTACGAGCAGTACTTC. V usage is TRBV6-5 and J usage is TRBJ2-7; no clear D gene. The V and J ends lost 0 bases and 4 bases respectively, with 16 bases between them. CDR1 and CDR2 (germline): MNHEY, SVGAGI. The CDR3 length is 16 residues.

J is TRBJ2-5 and V is TRBV6-5; D is unclear. V was clipped by 6 bases and J by 5 bases, with 7 bases between them. The CDR3 has 11 residues. Germline V gene sequence: CDR1 MNHEY, CDR2 SVGAGI. The CDR3 region is CASRKGETQYF. CDR3 sequence (DNA): TGTGCCAGCAGAAAAGGGGAGACCCAGTACTTC.

The chain couples TRBV2 to TRBJ2-4; 7 nucleotides line up with TRBD2. This CDR3 contains 20 residues. Germline V gives CDR1 SNHLY, CDR2 FYNNEI. With 1 base clipped from V and 3 bases from J, the junction kept 18 bases outside the gene matches. CDR3 nucleotides: TGTGCCAGCAGTGAAGGGCGGCTAGCGGCTGGGTTTGGGGGCAAAAACATTCAGTACTTC. It translates to CASSEGRLAAGFGGKNIQYF.

The gene calls are TRBV5-4 and TRBJ2-2; D gene unclear. Looked up from germline, CDR1 is SGHNT and CDR2 is YYREEE (reference sequence). The CDR3 has 14 residues. V was clipped by 3 bases and J by 6 bases, with 12 bases between them. For the CDR3, the DNA is TGTGCCAGCAGCTCGGACGGATGGGCCGGGGAGCTGTTTTTT. Its translation is CASSSDGWAGELFF.

The chain carries TRBV2 and TRBJ2-7, with 13 bases that match TRBD2. The germline gives CDR1 SNHLY, CDR2 FYNNEI. The V gene end was trimmed by 6 bases and the J gene end by 4 bases; junction bases not matched to a gene: 6. The CDR3 length is 15 residues. The CDR3 sequence is CASSGTSGTYYEQYF. The CDR3 DNA is TGTGCCAGCAGCGGGACTAGCGGGACCTATTACGAGCAGTACTTC.

V usage is TRBV6-1 and J usage is TRBJ2-1, with TRBD1 matching 8 bases. The ends lost 6 bases at V and 7 bases at J; junction bases unmatched: 8. The CDR3 runs to 14 residues. The germline CDR1 and CDR2 sequences are MNHNS and SASEGT. The CDR3 is CASRRQGSKNEQFF. Here the CDR3 DNA reads TGTGCCAGCAGAAGACAGGGGTCGAAAAATGAGCAGTTCTTC.

J is TRBJ2-7 and V is TRBV11-2, with 7 bases aligning to TRBD1. The CDR3 length is 14 residues. The germline V gene encodes CDR1 SGHAT and CDR2 FQNNGV. V lost 4 bases, J lost 2 bases, and 5 bases stayed unmatched. CDR3 nucleotide sequence: TGTGCCAGCAGCTCTTACAGGGGTCCCTACGAGCAGTACTTC. Translated, it gives CASSSYRGPYEQYF.

The chain is built from TRBV27 and TRBJ1-2; the D gene is possibly TRBD1 (5 bases). The length of the CDR3 is 13 residues. Germline CDR1 reads MNHEY; CDR2 reads SMNVEV (reference sequence). Trimming shortened V by 2 bases and J by 8 bases, and 12 bases separated the two germline ends. This CDR3 reads CASSLAQGRGYTF. The CDR3 coding sequence is TGTGCCAGCAGTTTAGCCCAGGGACGGGGCTACACCTTC.

This sequence joins TRBV27 and TRBJ2-3; 13 positions agree with TRBD2. This CDR3 contains 16 residues. Germline lookup yields CDR1 MNHEY and CDR2 SMNVEV (reference sequence). The J segment lost 6 bases and the V segment lost 5 bases, leaving 8 bases of the junction unmatched. CDR3 sequence: CASSPGLAGRSDTQYF. For the CDR3, the DNA is TGTGCCAGCAGTCCGGGACTAGCGGGAAGGAGCGATACGCAGTATTTT.

The J gene is TRBJ2-5, the V gene TRBV4-1, with a tentative D call TRBD2 (5 bases). CDR1 MGHRA and CDR2 YSYEKL come from the germline V gene. The CDR3 sequence is 16 residues long. Trimming left V 3 bases short and J 5 bases short, with 19 bases between. Written as DNA, the CDR3 is TGCGCCAGCAGCCACGGCCGGACTGCTCAATTTGAGACCCAGTACTTC. It encodes CASSHGRTAQFETQYF.

The chain recombines TRBV19 with TRBJ2-7; 12 bases fit TRBD2. Germline CDR1 is LNHDA and CDR2 is SQIVND (reference sequence). The CDR3 extends over 16 amino acids. J was trimmed by 5 bases and V by 8 bases; bases with no gene match: 13. CDR3 region: CASGGASGRAFDEQYF. CDR3 nucleotides: TGTGCCAGTGGAGGGGCTAGCGGGAGGGCCTTCGACGAGCAGTACTTC.

This clone appeared once. The CDR3 bases are TGTGCCAGCAGTGAATCGAGAGGAAACACCATATATTTT. Its protein is CASSESRGNTIYF. The chain uses TRBV2 and TRBJ1-3; D gene uncertain. With 2 bases removed from V and 4 bases from J, the gap between germline ends came to 6 bases. The CDR3 contains 13 residues. Germline lookup yields CDR1 SNHLY and CDR2 FYNNEI.

The rearrangement links TRBV7-2 to TRBJ1-1; D unclear. The CDR3 has 15 amino acids. Germline V gene sequence: CDR1 SGHTA, CDR2 FQGNSA. V was trimmed by 2 bases and J by 6 bases, leaving 16 bases between them. For the CDR3, the DNA is TGTGCCAGCAGCTTAAGGGCCCCGCGTGGCGCTGAAGCTTTCTTT. The encoded protein is CASSLRAPRGAEAFF.

This rearrangement joins TRBV19 to TRBJ1-3; D remains ambiguous. Trimming removed 6 bases at V and 2 bases at J, with 11 bases between. The CDR3 totals 14 residues. Germline CDR1 and CDR2: LNHDA and SQIVND (reference sequence). CDR3 loop: CASSLQPAGNTIYF. The CDR3 nucleotides read TGTGCCAGTAGCTTACAGCCGGCTGGAAACACCATATATTTT.